The 31 T cell receptor beta chains below were found in one sample sequenced in a study of shared clonotypes between healthy human individuals. The protocol was immunoSEQ multiplex PCR, while the TCRdb copy is restricted to in-frame clones and leaves out a portion. The sample contains roughly 2.4 million clones, around 95% of which appear only once. Material: naive CD4+ T cells sorted from blood. As for subset: CD45RA+ positively selected. These receptors were taken from a man between 18 and 29 years old in good health.

Concerning this clone: Other DNA sequences in the same sample also yield this CDR3. CDR3 nucleotides: TGTGCCAGCAGTTACAGGGGTGGACAGCCCCAGCATTTT. Its protein is CASSYRGGQPQHF. This rearrangement joins TRBV6-5 to TRBJ1-5; tentatively, D is TRBD1 (5 bases). The CDR3 extends over 13 amino acids. Germline CDR1 MNHEY, CDR2 SVGAGI. V lost 2 bases and J 7 bases, leaving 9 bases between the germline ends.

To note about this clone: An end of the junction differs from the germline gene, which may be a read error. The DNA of the CDR3 is TGTACCAGCAGCTCAGAAATTTATGGCTACACCTTC. Protein sequence: CTSSSEIYGYTF. This sequence joins TRBV6-5 and TRBJ1-2; D uncertain. The CDR3 length is 12 residues. Germline loops: CDR1 MNHEY, CDR2 SVGAGI.

V usage is TRBV5-1 and J usage is TRBJ2-3, with 8 bases aligning to TRBD2. This CDR3 has 14 amino acids. Per the germline V gene, CDR1 is SGHRS and CDR2 is YFSETQ. V shed 4 bases, J shed 6 bases, and the junction held 7 bases outside the gene matches. In DNA form, the CDR3 reads TGCGCCAGCAGCCGGGAGGGGACCGGGGATACGCAGTATTTT. Amino acid sequence: CASSREGTGDTQYF.

The chain has TRBV5-1 and TRBJ2-7; D gene uncertain. There are 13 residues in the CDR3. Trimming took off 0 bases at V and 6 bases at J, with 10 bases between the two ends. CDR1 and CDR2 from the germline V gene are SGHRS and YFSETQ. CDR3 sequence: CASSLVLSGEQYF. CDR3 nucleotides: TGCGCCAGCAGCTTGGTACTATCGGGCGAGCAGTACTTC. The whole variable domain, remainder taken from reference TRBV5-1 and TRBJ2-7, is KAGVTQTPRYLIKTRGQQVTLSCSPISGHRSVSWYQQTPGQGLQFLFEYFSETQRNKGNFPGRFSGRQFSNSRSEMNVSTLELGDSALYLCASSLVLSGEQYFGPGTRLTVT.

This chain joins TRBV5-1 and TRBJ2-7; TRBD1 is a possible D gene (5 bases). The CDR3 contains 14 residues. V was trimmed by 0 bases and J by 4 bases, leaving 11 bases between them. CDR1 is SGHRS and CDR2 is YFSETQ in the germline V gene. The CDR3: CASSLGRGRYEQYF. CDR3 in DNA: TGCGCCAGCAGCTTGGGAAGGGGTAGATACGAGCAGTACTTC.

The V call is TRBV6-6, the J call TRBJ1-1, with D perhaps TRBD1 (5 bases). The CDR3 sequence is 15 residues long. The V gene's germline CDR1 is MNHNY and CDR2 SVGAGI (reference sequence). V was trimmed by 0 bases and J by 1 base, leaving 9 bases between them. The CDR3 DNA reads TGTGCCAGCAGTTACTCGGGGCAGAAGAACACTGAAGCTTTCTTT. It yields the protein CASSYSGQKNTEAFF.

V and J are TRBV13 and TRBJ2-7; possibly TRBD2 for D (6 bases). V lost 2 bases and J lost 2, with 13 bases in between. Germline V lookup: CDR1 PRHDT, CDR2 FYEKMQ (reference sequence). The CDR3 is 15 residues long. CDR3 region: CASSLYGRHTYEQYF. The CDR3 region has the DNA TGTGCCAGCAGCTTATACGGGAGACATACCTACGAGCAGTACTTC.

The J gene is TRBJ2-3, the V gene TRBV7-9, with TRBD1 identical over 8 bases. V was pared by 6 bases and J by 4 bases, with 3 bases of the junction left unmatched. This CDR3 contains 13 residues. From germline, CDR1 is SEHNR and CDR2 FQNEAQ (reference sequence). In DNA form, the CDR3 reads TGTGCCAGCAGTTTGACAGGGGCAGATACGCAGTATTTT. Translation gives CASSLTGADTQYF.

This clone appeared a few times. V usage is TRBV6-6 and J usage is TRBJ1-6; D remains unclear. This CDR3 region has 16 residues. V was clipped by 2 bases and J by 9 bases, with 17 bases between them. From germline, CDR1 is MNHNY and CDR2 SVGAGI (reference sequence). The CDR3 here is CASSYPTSTTGSPLHF. The CDR3, as DNA: TGTGCCAGCAGTTACCCTACATCGACGACTGGTTCACCCCTCCACTTT.

V and J are TRBV11-2 and TRBJ1-2; tentatively, D is TRBD1 (5 bases). Trimming left V 6 bases short and J 4 bases short, with 24 bases between. Germline CDR1 reads SGHAT; CDR2 reads FQNNGV. The CDR3 runs to 17 residues. In nucleotides, the CDR3 is TGTGCCAGCAGGAGATCAGGGTCAAGCCTCACTTCCTATGGCTACACCTTC. This translates into CASRRSGSSLTSYGYTF.

The rearrangement joins TRBV9 to TRBJ1-1; D remains unclear. The CDR3 covers 14 residues. The germline V and J ends were trimmed by 3 bases and 10 bases, with 19 bases remaining between them. Germline V gene data show CDR1 as SGDLS and CDR2 as YYNGEE. CDR3 coding DNA: TGTGCCAGCAGCGGTACTGCCCCCTTTGGGCCAGCTTTCTTT. Its translation: CASSGTAPFGPAFF.

The chain employs TRBV10-1 and TRBJ2-5; D is possibly TRBD1 (6 bases). The CDR3 consists of 15 residues. Germline V gene data show CDR1 as WNHNN and CDR2 as SYGVQD (reference sequence). V lost 5 bases to trimming and J lost 2 bases, with 15 bases between them. In nucleotides, the CDR3 is TGCGCCAGCAGTCGACAGGCGGTGGGGCAAGAGACCCAGTACTTC. This codes for CASSRQAVGQETQYF.

This clone was seen only a few times. The V call is TRBV4-1, the J call TRBJ2-7, with TRBD2 matching 12 bases. V lost 1 base and J lost 6; bases outside the gene matches: 7. The CDR3 totals 16 residues. The germline gives CDR1 MGHRA, CDR2 YSYEKL. The CDR3 here is CASSQGLAGGPGEQYF. The CDR3 nucleotides read TGCGCCAGCAGCCAAGGGCTAGCGGGAGGGCCGGGCGAGCAGTACTTC.

V usage is TRBV10-3 and J usage is TRBJ2-1; 8 bases line up with TRBD2. With V trimmed by 6 bases and J by 6 bases, 10 bases remained unmatched. Per the germline V gene, CDR1 is ENHRY and CDR2 is SYGVKD. This CDR3 contains 15 residues. CDR3 bases: TGTGCCATCAGCCCCGGGACTAGGTATTCCAATGAGCAGTTCTTC. Encoded protein: CAISPGTRYSNEQFF.

This chain connects TRBV7-9 to TRBJ1-3; D gene uncertain. V was trimmed by 10 bases and J by 8 bases, leaving 9 bases between them. The CDR3 covers 10 residues. CDR1 is SEHNR and CDR2 is FQNEAQ in the germline V gene (reference sequence). CDR3 nucleotides: TGTGCCACCTCTATCCACACCATATATTTT. This codes for CATSIHTIYF.

The chain recombines TRBV10-2 with TRBJ2-3, with 14 bases fitting TRBD2. The length of the CDR3 is 17 residues. The V gene's germline CDR1 is WSHSY and CDR2 SAAADI. Trimming took 5 bases from V and 0 from J; bases not matched to a gene: 4. The CDR3 here is CASSRTSGGSSTDTQYF. In DNA, the CDR3 is TGCGCCAGCAGTAGGACTAGCGGGGGGTCCAGCACAGATACGCAGTATTTT.

Turning to this clone: Sequence at one end of the junction differs from germline and may be a read error. The chain employs TRBV7-2 and TRBJ2-3; 7 positions agree with TRBD2. CDR1 and CDR2 from the germline V gene are SGHTA and FQGNSA. The CDR3 loop spans 16 amino acids. The CDR3 is CASSPGGTTSTYTQYF. The CDR3, as DNA: TGTGCCAGCAGCCCCGGTGGGACTACAAGCACATATACGCAGTATTTT.

V usage is TRBV2 and J usage is TRBJ2-5; 8 nucleotides align to TRBD2. The CDR3 sequence is 14 residues long. Unmatched junction bases numbered 6, after V lost 5 bases and J lost 4 bases. CDR1 is SNHLY and CDR2 is FYNNEI in the germline V gene. CDR3 bases: TGTGCCAGCAGTCGGACTAGCAGCGGAGAGACCCAGTACTTC. It encodes CASSRTSSGETQYF. Drawing the rest from reference TRBV2 and TRBJ2-5, the complete variable domain is EPEVTQTPSHQVTQMGQEVILRCVPISNHLYFYWYRQILGQKVEFLVSFYNNEISEKSEIFDDQFSVERPDGSNFTLKIRSTKLEDSAMYFCASSRTSSGETQYFGPGTRLLVL.

A word on this clone: The same CDR3 is also encoded by other DNA sequences in this sample. The CDR3 bases are TGTGCCAGCAGCTTAGAGGGCCGCTACGAGCAGTACTTC. Amino acid sequence: CASSLEGRYEQYF. The J gene is TRBJ2-7, the V gene TRBV7-2; D is ambiguous. The CDR3 runs 13 residues. V lost 1 base, J lost 3 bases, and 7 bases lay in between. The germline V gene encodes CDR1 SGHTA and CDR2 FQGNSA.

The count of this clone is one. J is TRBJ2-7 and V is TRBV6-1, with D tentatively TRBD1 or TRBD2 (5 bases each). In germline, CDR1 is MNHNS, CDR2 SASEGT. Trimming took off 5 bases at V and 2 bases at J, with 13 bases between the two ends. The CDR3 runs 14 residues. CDR3 loop: CASSLPGRPYEQYF. CDR3 in DNA: TGTGCCAGCAGTCTGCCAGGGAGACCCTACGAGCAGTACTTC.

This chain connects TRBV29-1 to TRBJ1-4; unclear D gene. The V and J ends lost 5 bases and 4 bases respectively, with 5 bases between them. This CDR3 has 11 residues. The germline CDR1 and CDR2 sequences are SQVTM and ANQGSEA. In nucleotides, the CDR3 is TGCAGCGTTTTTAATAATGAAAAACTGTTTTTT. The encoded protein is CSVFNNEKLFF.

The chain has TRBV7-9 and TRBJ2-1, with D perhaps being TRBD1 or TRBD2 (5 bases each). With 1 base removed from V and 16 bases from J, the gap between germline ends came to 26 bases. CDR1 and CDR2 from the germline V gene are SEHNR and FQNEAQ (reference sequence). There are 16 residues in the CDR3. CDR3 loop: CASSLGGSADSPRGFF. DNA of the CDR3: TGTGCCAGCAGCTTAGGGGGTAGCGCGGATTCCCCTAGGGGATTCTTC.

This clone was picked up one time. CDR3 region: CASRVWEGGFDEQFF. The DNA of the CDR3 is TGTGCCAGTAGGGTGTGGGAGGGAGGGTTTGATGAGCAGTTCTTC. This chain links TRBV2 with TRBJ2-1; 7 nucleotides match TRBD2. V shed 9 bases, J shed 8 bases, and the junction held 16 bases outside the gene matches. The germline V gene encodes CDR1 SNHLY and CDR2 FYNNEI. CDR3 length: 15 residues.

V gene TRBV30 combines with J gene TRBJ1-1, with a weak D call TRBD1 (6 bases). The CDR3 spans 11 residues. Germline assignment: CDR1 GTSNPN and CDR2 SVGIG (reference sequence). Between the trimmed V and J ends, which lost 2 bases and 9 bases, there was a span of 10 bases. CDR3 sequence (DNA): TGTGCCTGGAGTTTCGGGGGGCAAGCTTTCTTT. Its protein is CAWSFGGQAFF.

This clone has only a few counts. J is TRBJ2-2 and V is TRBV6-5; no clear D gene. The germline gives CDR1 MNHEY, CDR2 SVGAGI. There are 15 residues in the CDR3. The V and J ends lost 2 bases and 5 bases respectively, with 12 bases between them. The CDR3 DNA reads as TGTGCCAGCAGTTACCGTTCCCGTGGAACCGGGGAGCTGTTTTTT. Translation: CASSYRSRGTGELFF.

This sequence joins TRBV9 and TRBJ2-7, with D perhaps TRBD1 (5 bases). The CDR3 sequence is 13 residues long. The V and J ends lost 5 bases and 0 bases respectively, with 9 bases between them. In germline, CDR1 is SGDLS, CDR2 YYNGEE. In DNA, the CDR3 is TGTGCCAGCAGTCCAGGGTTCTCCTACGAGCAGTACTTC. Its translation is CASSPGFSYEQYF.

This clone was observed a single time. The chain recombines TRBV7-8 with TRBJ1-2; D is possibly TRBD1 (6 bases). This CDR3 has 14 amino acids. Germline values: CDR1 SGHVS, CDR2 FQNEAQ. With 6 bases removed from V and 7 bases from J, the gap between germline ends came to 18 bases. The DNA for the CDR3 is TGTGCCAGCAGTCAAGACAGGTCGGGTCTTGGCTACACCTTC. It encodes CASSQDRSGLGYTF.

This chain joins TRBV18 and TRBJ1-4, with D possibly TRBD1 on 5 matching bases. The CDR3 has 16 amino acids. The germline V and J ends were trimmed by 1 base and 2 bases, with 11 bases remaining between them. Germline CDR1 KGHSH, CDR2 LQKENI. CDR3 region: CASSPRGTATNEKLFF. CDR3 DNA: TGTGCCAGCTCACCACGTGGGACCGCCACTAATGAAAAACTGTTTTTT.

The rearrangement joins TRBV9 to TRBJ2-3, with 7 bases fitting TRBD2. This CDR3 spans 15 amino acids. Trimming cost V 3 bases and J 8 bases; bases outside gene matches: 12. Germline CDR1 reads SGDLS; CDR2 reads YYNGEE. Here the CDR3 DNA reads TGTGCCAGCAGCGGAGAAAGACCGGGGGGAGGTACGCAGTATTTT. The encoded protein is CASSGERPGGGTQYF.

This chain links TRBV2 with TRBJ1-6, with D unclear. Germline values: CDR1 SNHLY, CDR2 FYNNEI. The CDR3 spans 14 residues. V lost 6 bases and J 7 bases, leaving 13 bases between the germline ends. The CDR3 region is CASRRTSGNSPLHF. In nucleotides, the CDR3 is TGTGCCAGCAGGAGAACGAGTGGCAATTCACCCCTCCACTTT.

CDR3 sequence: CASTGTHTDTQYF. The CDR3, as DNA: TGTGCCAGCACCGGGACACACACAGATACGCAGTATTTT. The chain combines TRBV6-5 with TRBJ2-3, with D possibly TRBD1 on 6 matching bases. Germline V lookup: CDR1 MNHEY, CDR2 SVGAGI. The CDR3 contains 13 residues. V was pared by 7 bases and J by 2 bases, with 10 bases between.